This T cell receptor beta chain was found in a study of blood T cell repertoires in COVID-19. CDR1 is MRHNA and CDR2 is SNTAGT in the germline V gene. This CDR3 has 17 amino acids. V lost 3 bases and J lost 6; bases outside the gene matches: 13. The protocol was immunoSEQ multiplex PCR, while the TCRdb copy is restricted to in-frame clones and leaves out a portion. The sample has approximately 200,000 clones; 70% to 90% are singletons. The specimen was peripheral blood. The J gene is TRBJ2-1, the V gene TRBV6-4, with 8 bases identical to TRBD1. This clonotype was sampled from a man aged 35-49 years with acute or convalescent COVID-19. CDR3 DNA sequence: TGTGCCAGCAGTGAGGGGGACAGGACACCCCTCGTCAATGAGCAGTTCTTC. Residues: CASSEGDRTPLVNEQFF.